This TCR beta chain was sequenced in a study of monozygotic twins with inflammatory bowel disease. The CDR3 covers 12 residues. Germline values: CDR1 ENHRY, CDR2 SYGVKD. From the 5' RACE reads, TCRdb lists one entry per CDR3 protein and no DNA. The sample totals approximately 200,000 distinct CDR3 sequences; its top ten clones hold 1.5% to 2%. Sequenced sample: blood. V is TRBV10-3 and J is TRBJ2-1; TCRdb selects TRBD2, and the lack of DNA leaves this call unchecked. The clonotype was recovered from a human donor with ulcerative colitis or Crohn's disease, or a healthy co-twin of an affected twin (not recorded which). CDR3 sequence: CAIVSPSGEQFF.